The 24 T cell receptor beta chains listed next were all sequenced from one sample in a study of cytomegalovirus exposure and HLA in healthy donors. Generated by immunoSEQ multiplex PCR, the TCRdb table keeps only in-frame clones and is missing some. Of about 250,000 clones in the sample, roughly 87% are singletons; the top ten hold about 12%. The sample comprised PBMCs. The source of these receptors is a man younger than 35 in good health and CMV-seropositive.

The V and J genes are TRBV6-1 and TRBJ1-2; D is perhaps TRBD1 (5 bases). CDR3 length equals 14 residues. Germline CDR1 is MNHNS and CDR2 is SASEGT. The V gene lost 9 bases and the J gene lost 5 bases, with 19 bases spanning the gap. The CDR3 DNA reads TGTGCCAGGGGGCGGGGGGGGAACCTTTATGGCTACACCTTC. Translating it yields CARGRGGNLYGYTF.

The chain links TRBV5-5 to TRBJ2-3, with D tentatively TRBD2 (6 bases). With 0 bases removed from V and 6 bases from J, the gap between germline ends came to 20 bases. CDR1 and CDR2 (germline): SGHKS, YYEKEE (reference sequence). This CDR3 is built from 17 residues. The CDR3 DNA reads as TGTGCCAGCAGCTTGGGACTAGGTCCGGCATCCTTTGATACGCAGTATTTT. It is translated as CASSLGLGPASFDTQYF.

The chain uses TRBV6-6 and TRBJ1-2; 8 positions match TRBD1. The CDR3 is made up of 14 amino acids. CDR1 and CDR2 (germline): MNHNY, SVGAGI (reference sequence). Trimming removed 0 bases from V and 3 bases from J; junction bases left unmatched: 0. The CDR3 loop reads CASSYSGQDYGYTF. The CDR3 nucleotides read TGTGCCAGCAGTTACTCGGGACAGGACTATGGCTACACCTTC.

This clone is a singleton in its sample. V and J are TRBV6-5 and TRBJ2-2; possibly TRBD1 for D (5 bases). This CDR3 is built from 15 residues. Germline V gene lookup returns CDR1 MNHEY and CDR2 SVGAGI. The V end was cut by 6 bases, the J end by 6 bases, with 17 bases between. The CDR3 coding sequence is TGTGCCAGCAGCCTGGGCAGGGATGGGCCCGGGGAGCTGTTTTTT. It encodes CASSLGRDGPGELFF.

This clone has only a few counts. Different DNA sequences within this sample yield the same CDR3. The V and J genes are TRBV7-9 and TRBJ1-1; 7 bases are shared with TRBD1. Germline loops: CDR1 SEHNR, CDR2 FQNEAQ (reference sequence). CDR3 length: 12 residues. V was clipped by 5 bases and J by 5 bases; unmatched bases: 2. CDR3 residues: CASSLRGTEAFF. CDR3 DNA sequence: TGTGCCAGCAGCCTCAGGGGGACTGAAGCTTTCTTT.

V and J are TRBV2 and TRBJ2-5; no clear D. V lost 1 base to trimming and J lost 3 bases, with 9 bases between them. Germline-derived CDR1 and CDR2 are SNHLY and FYNNEI. This CDR3 has 14 residues. The CDR3 DNA sequence: TGTGCCAGCAGTGAAGGGTCCCCTAAAGAGACCCAGTACTTC. Its protein product is CASSEGSPKETQYF. Drawing the rest from reference TRBV2 and TRBJ2-5, the complete variable domain is EPEVTQTPSHQVTQMGQEVILRCVPISNHLYFYWYRQILGQKVEFLVSFYNNEISEKSEIFDDQFSVERPDGSNFTLKIRSTKLEDSAMYFCASSEGSPKETQYFGPGTRLLVL.

The chain joins TRBV29-1 to TRBJ1-1, with 7 bases lining up with TRBD1. With 7 bases clipped from V and 11 bases from J, the junction kept 22 bases outside the gene matches. Looked up from germline, CDR1 is SQVTM and CDR2 is ANQGSEA. The CDR3 contains 15 residues. CDR3 sequence: CSAVLGQLPRGDAFF. CDR3 DNA sequence: TGCAGCGCCGTTTTGGGACAGCTTCCCAGAGGGGATGCTTTCTTT.

The chain has TRBV18 and TRBJ1-2; TRBD1 aligns across 10 bases. Germline V lookup: CDR1 KGHSH, CDR2 LQKENI. The junction had 6 bases not matched to a gene; V was cut back by 3 bases and J by 8 bases. This CDR3 spans 14 amino acids. The CDR3 DNA sequence: TGTGCCAGCTCACCGGGACAGGGGTTTTCCGGCTACACCTTC. As protein: CASSPGQGFSGYTF.

The chain links TRBV2 to TRBJ2-5, with D maybe TRBD2 (6 bases). V was pared by 7 bases and J by 0 bases, with 12 bases between. The CDR3 extends over 14 amino acids. Germline CDR1 reads SNHLY; CDR2 reads FYNNEI. The CDR3 coding sequence is TGTGCCAGCAACTTTGCGGGGTACCAAGAGACCCAGTACTTC. Translated: CASNFAGYQETQYF.

This clone has more than one count but fewer than ten. The chain carries TRBV4-1 and TRBJ2-2; no reliable D call. The V end lost 3 bases, the J end lost 4 bases, and 15 bases lay between the germline ends. CDR3 length: 16 residues. The germline V gene has CDR1 MGHRA and CDR2 YSYEKL. CDR3 bases: TGCGCCAGCAGCCACCAACCTCAGCAATCCACCGGGGAGCTGTTTTTT. Its protein product is CASSHQPQQSTGELFF.

This chain links TRBV27 with TRBJ1-2; D might be TRBD1 (5 bases). Looked up from germline, CDR1 is MNHEY and CDR2 is SMNVEV (reference sequence). The CDR3 extends over 14 amino acids. Trimming pared 2 bases from V and 1 base from J, leaving 8 bases between. CDR3 nucleotide sequence: TGTGCCAGCAGTTTACAGGGCAGTAACTATGGCTACACCTTC. Translated, it gives CASSLQGSNYGYTF.

The rearrangement links TRBV29-1 to TRBJ2-1; 14 positions agree with TRBD2. The CDR3 covers 16 residues. CDR1 is SQVTM and CDR2 is ANQGSEA in the germline V gene. Trimming at V came to 6 bases and at J to 1 base, leaving 5 bases not matched to a gene. This chain's CDR3 is CSVGLAGATSYNEQFF. DNA for the CDR3: TGCAGCGTGGGACTAGCGGGAGCGACGTCCTACAATGAGCAGTTCTTC.

CDR3 loop: CSVANRVSTEAFF. The CDR3, as DNA: TGCAGCGTCGCGAACAGGGTAAGCACTGAAGCTTTCTTT. This sequence joins TRBV29-1 and TRBJ1-1; weak D call: TRBD1 (6 bases). This CDR3 region has 13 residues. Looked up from germline, CDR1 is SQVTM and CDR2 is ANQGSEA. Between the trimmed V and J ends, which lost 6 bases and 4 bases, there was a span of 15 bases.

The J gene is TRBJ2-7, the V gene TRBV28; TRBD2 matches 7 bases. The CDR3 totals 14 residues. J lost 8 bases, V lost 5 bases, and 12 bases had no gene match. Germline V gives CDR1 MDHEN, CDR2 SYDVKM. CDR3 nucleotides: TGTGCCAGCAGTCCCGGGAGGCAACTACGCCAGCAGTACTTC. Its translation is CASSPGRQLRQQYF.

This clone showed up just once. V usage is TRBV6-5 and J usage is TRBJ2-7; D remains ambiguous. V lost 0 bases, J lost 4 bases, and 7 bases lay in between. The CDR3 loop spans 13 amino acids. Germline assignment: CDR1 MNHEY and CDR2 SVGAGI. DNA of the CDR3: TGTGCCAGCAGTTACTCTTCCTGGTACGAGCAGTACTTC. It translates to CASSYSSWYEQYF.

The chain links TRBV6-6 to TRBJ2-7; no clear D. The CDR3 runs to 12 residues. Trimming removed 6 bases at V and 6 bases at J, with 12 bases between. The germline gives CDR1 MNHNY, CDR2 SVGAGI (reference sequence). CDR3 amino acids: CASRSDNPEQYF. CDR3 coding DNA: TGTGCCAGCAGATCCGACAACCCCGAGCAGTACTTC.

The chain couples TRBV30 to TRBJ2-7, with 9 bases matching TRBD1. The length of the CDR3 is 14 residues. Germline V CDR1 and CDR2: GTSNPN, SVGIG (reference sequence). Trimming cost V 3 bases and J 2 bases; bases outside gene matches: 5. CDR3 region: CAWSWGQGTYEQYF. CDR3 nucleotide sequence: TGTGCCTGGAGCTGGGGACAGGGAACCTACGAGCAGTACTTC.

The chain uses TRBV18 and TRBJ2-6; D is unresolved. Trimming stripped 3 bases from V and 0 bases from J, with 12 bases between. The germline V gene encodes CDR1 KGHSH and CDR2 LQKENI. CDR3 size: 17 residues. DNA for the CDR3: TGTGCCAGCTCACCTTCACCGTCCCCCTCTGGGGCCAACGTCCTGACTTTC. Its translation: CASSPSPSPSGANVLTF.

The V call is TRBV2, the J call TRBJ1-5; no clear D. The germline V gene encodes CDR1 SNHLY and CDR2 FYNNEI. This CDR3 comprises 13 residues. V was trimmed by 7 bases and J by 0 bases, leaving 7 bases between them. Here the CDR3 reads CASTTDSNQPQHF. The CDR3, as DNA: TGTGCCAGCACAACAGATAGCAATCAGCCCCAGCATTTT.

The rearrangement uses TRBV7-6 and TRBJ1-4, with TRBD1 as a possible D gene (5 bases). Germline CDR1 reads SGHVS; CDR2 reads FNYEAQ. The V end lost 5 bases, the J end lost 7 bases, and 14 bases lay between the germline ends. The CDR3 is 14 amino acids. Here the CDR3 DNA reads TGTGCCAGCAGCCGGGACGCCGACTTTGAAAAACTGTTTTTT. Amino acid sequence: CASSRDADFEKLFF.

This chain links TRBV23-1 with TRBJ1-5; D gene ambiguous. TRBV23-1 is given ORF status, its function remaining uncertain. V was clipped by 0 bases and J by 5 bases, with 5 bases between them. This CDR3 spans 13 amino acids. The CDR3 protein is CASSQSRDQPQHF. The CDR3 bases are TGCGCCAGCAGTCAATCGAGGGATCAGCCCCAGCATTTT.

CDR3: CIGTGNYGYTF. The CDR3 region has the DNA TGCATTGGCACAGGAAACTATGGCTACACCTTC. V and J are TRBV20-1 and TRBJ1-2; tentative D call: TRBD1 (5 bases). The CDR3 length is 11 residues. Per the germline V gene, CDR1 is DFQATT and CDR2 is SNEGSKA (reference sequence).

This chain joins TRBV29-1 and TRBJ1-1, with D maybe TRBD1 (6 bases). This CDR3 spans 12 amino acids. Trimming removed 6 bases from V and 5 bases from J, with 13 bases in between. CDR1 SQVTM and CDR2 ANQGSEA come from the germline V gene. The CDR3 sequence: CSVKKGGTEAFF. CDR3 nucleotide sequence: TGCAGCGTGAAAAAGGGGGGGACTGAAGCTTTCTTT.

V and J are TRBV5-1 and TRBJ1-1, with D perhaps matching TRBD1 (6 bases). There are 14 residues in the CDR3. Germline loops: CDR1 SGHRS, CDR2 YFSETQ. The ends were cut back, 5 bases at V and 1 base at J, with 12 bases in the middle. CDR3 loop: CASSQDRPNTEAFF. The CDR3, as DNA: TGCGCCAGCAGTCAGGACAGACCGAACACTGAAGCTTTCTTT.